This passage covers 3 T cell receptor beta chains from one sample sequenced in a study of identical twins. TCRdb recomputed calls from the 5' RACE reads with MiXCR, one row per CDR3 protein. Among fewer than 800,000 distinct CDR3 sequences listed, just over 7% were seen once. These same records also appear under a second study, on yellow fever vaccine responses in identical twins.

Sequencing input: PBMCs. The receptors here all came from a young woman in good health.

The table lists this clonotype with a few counts. The V call is TRBV27, the J call TRBJ2-7, with D tentatively TRBD2 (6 bases). Germline lookup yields CDR1 MNHEY and CDR2 SMNVEV (reference sequence). Trimming pared 0 bases from V and 5 bases from J, leaving 17 bases between. The CDR3 runs to 16 residues. CDR3 in amino acids: CASSLSPGVIGDEQYF. CDR3 nucleotide sequence: TGTGCCAGCAGTTTATCACCGGGAGTAATTGGCGACGAGCAGTACTTC.

This clonotype has a handful of counts. This chain joins TRBV6-1 and TRBJ1-5; D might be TRBD1 (5 bases). The germline gives CDR1 MNHNS, CDR2 SASEGT. This CDR3 region has 19 residues. V lost 7 bases to trimming and J lost 0 bases, with 25 bases between them. CDR3 sequence reads: CASTQRRLGGGYSNQPQHF. Written as DNA, the CDR3 is TGTGCCAGCACCCAAAGGAGGCTTGGGGGAGGTTATAGCAATCAGCCCCAGCATTTT.

This clonotype appeared a few times. This chain connects TRBV29-1 to TRBJ1-5; D is unresolved. V was trimmed by 6 bases and J by 0 bases, leaving 9 bases between them. Germline V CDR1 and CDR2: SQVTM, ANQGSEA. The CDR3 is made up of 13 amino acids. This CDR3 is CSVADNSNQPQHF. The CDR3 region has the DNA TGCAGCGTAGCTGACAATAGCAATCAGCCCCAGCATTTT. The full variable domain, rest sourced from reference TRBV29-1 and TRBJ1-5, is SAVISQKPSRDICQRGTSLTIQCQVDSQVTMMFWYRQQPGQSLTLIATANQGSEATYESGFVIDKFPISRPNLTFSTLTVSNMSPEDSSIYLCSVADNSNQPQHFGDGTRLSIL.